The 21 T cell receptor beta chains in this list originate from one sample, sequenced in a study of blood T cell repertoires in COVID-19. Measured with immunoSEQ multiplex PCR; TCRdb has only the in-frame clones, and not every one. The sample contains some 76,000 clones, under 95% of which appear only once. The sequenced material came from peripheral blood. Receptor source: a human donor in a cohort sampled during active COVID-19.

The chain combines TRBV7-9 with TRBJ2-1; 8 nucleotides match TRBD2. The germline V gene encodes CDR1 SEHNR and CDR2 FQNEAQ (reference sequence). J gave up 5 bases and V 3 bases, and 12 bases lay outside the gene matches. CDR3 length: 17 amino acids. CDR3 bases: TGTGCCAGCAGCTTCCAATCAGCGGGGGTGGGCCACAATGAGCAGTTCTTC. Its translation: CASSFQSAGVGHNEQFF.

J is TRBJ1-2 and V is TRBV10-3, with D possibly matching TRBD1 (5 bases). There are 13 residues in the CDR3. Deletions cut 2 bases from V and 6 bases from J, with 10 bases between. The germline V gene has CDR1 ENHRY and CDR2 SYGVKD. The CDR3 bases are TGTGCCATCAGTGAGGGGGCGCGGAATGGCTACACCTTC. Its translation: CAISEGARNGYTF.

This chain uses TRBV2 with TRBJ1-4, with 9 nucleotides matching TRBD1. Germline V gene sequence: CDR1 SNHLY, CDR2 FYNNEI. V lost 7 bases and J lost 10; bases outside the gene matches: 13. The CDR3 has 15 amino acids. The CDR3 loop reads CASNSGQGTGGKLFF. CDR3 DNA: TGTGCCAGCAACAGCGGACAGGGGACGGGGGGAAAACTGTTTTTT.

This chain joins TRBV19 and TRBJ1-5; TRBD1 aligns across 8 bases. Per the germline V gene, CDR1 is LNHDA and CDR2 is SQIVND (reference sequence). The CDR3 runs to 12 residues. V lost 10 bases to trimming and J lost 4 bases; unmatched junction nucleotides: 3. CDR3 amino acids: CATRTGNQPQHF. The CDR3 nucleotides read TGTGCCACACGGACAGGGAATCAGCCCCAGCATTTT.

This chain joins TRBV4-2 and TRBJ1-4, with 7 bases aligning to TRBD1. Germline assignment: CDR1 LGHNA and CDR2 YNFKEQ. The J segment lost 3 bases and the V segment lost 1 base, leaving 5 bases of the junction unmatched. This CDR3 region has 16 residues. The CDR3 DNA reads TGTGCCAGCAGCCAAGGACAGGGTCGGCCTAATGAAAAACTGTTTTTT. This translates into CASSQGQGRPNEKLFF.

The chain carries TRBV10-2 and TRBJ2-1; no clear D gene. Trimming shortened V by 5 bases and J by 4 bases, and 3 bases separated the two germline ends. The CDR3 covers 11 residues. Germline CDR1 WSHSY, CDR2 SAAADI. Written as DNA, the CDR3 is TGCGCCAGCAGTCCGTACAATGAGCAGTTCTTC. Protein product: CASSPYNEQFF.

Here the CDR3 reads CAISPGTSGGPTDTQYF. CDR3 in DNA: TGTGCCATCAGTCCCGGGACTAGCGGGGGACCTACAGATACGCAGTATTTT. The chain couples TRBV10-3 to TRBJ2-3; TRBD2 matches 14 bases. Germline trimming cut 5 bases from V and 3 bases from J; bases unmatched to any gene: 7. The CDR3 is 17 residues long. Germline CDR1 reads ENHRY; CDR2 reads SYGVKD.

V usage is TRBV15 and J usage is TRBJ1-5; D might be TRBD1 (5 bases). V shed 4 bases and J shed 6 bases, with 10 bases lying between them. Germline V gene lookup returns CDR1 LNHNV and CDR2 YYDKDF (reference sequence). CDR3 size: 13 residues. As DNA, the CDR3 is TGTGCCACCAGCATCGATCAGGGTCAGCCCCAGCATTTT. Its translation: CATSIDQGQPQHF.

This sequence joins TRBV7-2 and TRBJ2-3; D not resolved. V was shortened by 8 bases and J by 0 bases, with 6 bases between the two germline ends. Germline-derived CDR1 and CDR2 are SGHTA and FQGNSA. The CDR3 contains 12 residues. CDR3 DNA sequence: TGTGCCAGCGCGACTAGCACAGATACGCAGTATTTT. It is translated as CASATSTDTQYF.

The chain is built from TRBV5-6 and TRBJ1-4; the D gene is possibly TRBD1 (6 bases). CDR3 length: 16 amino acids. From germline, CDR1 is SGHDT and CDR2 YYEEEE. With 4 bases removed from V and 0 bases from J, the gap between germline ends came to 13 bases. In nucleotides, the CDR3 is TGTGCCAGCAGCCGAACCGGGACACCAACTAATGAAAAACTGTTTTTT. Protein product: CASSRTGTPTNEKLFF.

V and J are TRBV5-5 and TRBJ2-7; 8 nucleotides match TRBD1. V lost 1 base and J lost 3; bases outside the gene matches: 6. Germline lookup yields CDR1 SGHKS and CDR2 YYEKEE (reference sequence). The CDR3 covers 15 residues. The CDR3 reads CASSLYRDRSYEQYF. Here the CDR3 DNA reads TGTGCCAGCAGCTTGTACCGGGACAGGAGCTACGAGCAGTACTTC.

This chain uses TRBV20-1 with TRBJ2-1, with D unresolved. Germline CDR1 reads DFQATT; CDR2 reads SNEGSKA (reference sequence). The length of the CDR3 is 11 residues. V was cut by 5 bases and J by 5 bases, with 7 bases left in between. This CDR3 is CSARRDNEQFF. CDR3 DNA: TGCAGTGCTCGCCGGGACAATGAGCAGTTCTTC.

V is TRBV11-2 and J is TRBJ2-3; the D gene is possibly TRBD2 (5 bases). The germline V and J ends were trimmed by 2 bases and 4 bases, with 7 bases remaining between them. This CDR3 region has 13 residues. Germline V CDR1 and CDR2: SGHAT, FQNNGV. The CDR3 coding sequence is TGTGCCAGCAGCTTACGAGGGTCAGATACGCAGTATTTT. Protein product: CASSLRGSDTQYF.

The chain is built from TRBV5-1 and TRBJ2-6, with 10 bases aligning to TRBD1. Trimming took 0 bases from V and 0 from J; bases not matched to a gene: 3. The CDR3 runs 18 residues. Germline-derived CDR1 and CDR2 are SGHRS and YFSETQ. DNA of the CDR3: TGCGCCAGCAGCTTGGGAGGGACAGGGGCCTCTGGGGCCAACGTCCTGACTTTC. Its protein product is CASSLGGTGASGANVLTF.

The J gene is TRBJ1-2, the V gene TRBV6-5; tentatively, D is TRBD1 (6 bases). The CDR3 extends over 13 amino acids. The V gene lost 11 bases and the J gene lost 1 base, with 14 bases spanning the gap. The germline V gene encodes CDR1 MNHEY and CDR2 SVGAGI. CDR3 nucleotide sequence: TGTGCCGTCCGACAGGATCTTAACTATGGCTACACCTTC. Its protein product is CAVRQDLNYGYTF.

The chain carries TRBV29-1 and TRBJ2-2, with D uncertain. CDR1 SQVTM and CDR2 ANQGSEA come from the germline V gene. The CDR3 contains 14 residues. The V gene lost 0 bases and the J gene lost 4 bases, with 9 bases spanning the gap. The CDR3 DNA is TGCAGCGTTGAAGATGCCCCAGGCACCGGGGAGCTGTTTTTT. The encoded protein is CSVEDAPGTGELFF.

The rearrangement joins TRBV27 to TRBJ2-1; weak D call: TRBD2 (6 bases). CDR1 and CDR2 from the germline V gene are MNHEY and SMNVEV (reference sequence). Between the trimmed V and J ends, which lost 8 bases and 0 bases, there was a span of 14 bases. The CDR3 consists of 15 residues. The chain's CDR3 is CASSGVESSYNEQFF. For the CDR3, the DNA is TGTGCCAGCTCGGGGGTGGAGAGCTCCTACAATGAGCAGTTCTTC.

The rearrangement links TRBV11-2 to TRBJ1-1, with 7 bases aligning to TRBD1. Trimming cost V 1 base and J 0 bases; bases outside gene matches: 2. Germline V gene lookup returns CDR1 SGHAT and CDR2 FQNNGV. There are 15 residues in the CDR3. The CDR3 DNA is TGTGCCAGCAGCTTAGTGGGACAGTTGAACACTGAAGCTTTCTTT. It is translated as CASSLVGQLNTEAFF.

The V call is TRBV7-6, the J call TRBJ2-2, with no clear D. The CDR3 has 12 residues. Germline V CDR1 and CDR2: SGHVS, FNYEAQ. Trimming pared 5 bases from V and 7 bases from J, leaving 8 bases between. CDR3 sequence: CASSTPSGELFF. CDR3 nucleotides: TGTGCCAGCAGCACACCTAGCGGGGAGCTGTTTTTT.

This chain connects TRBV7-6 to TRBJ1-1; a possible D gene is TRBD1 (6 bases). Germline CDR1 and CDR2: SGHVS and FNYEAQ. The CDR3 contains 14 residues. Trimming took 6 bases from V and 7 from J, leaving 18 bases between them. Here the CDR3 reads CASSLTGGGYEAFF. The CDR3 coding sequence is TGTGCCAGCAGTCTGACAGGTGGTGGCTATGAAGCTTTCTTT.

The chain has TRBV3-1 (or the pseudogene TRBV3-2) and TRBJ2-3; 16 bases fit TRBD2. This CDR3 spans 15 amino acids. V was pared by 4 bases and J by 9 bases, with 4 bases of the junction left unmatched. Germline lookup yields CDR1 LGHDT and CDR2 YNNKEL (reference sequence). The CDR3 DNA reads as TGTGCCAGCAGCCTAACGGGACTAGCGGGGGGGACGCAGTATTTT. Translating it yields CASSLTGLAGGTQYF.